Shown below are 21 T cell receptor beta chains from a single sample sequenced in a study of cytomegalovirus exposure and HLA in healthy donors. Vbeta (60) and Jbeta (13) primers were used in the PCR. Libraries were prepared by immunoSEQ multiplex PCR; TCRdb keeps only in-frame clonotypes and omits some of them. The sample holds 55,000 to 75,000 clones. Sequencing input: PBMCs. Receptors were obtained from a male donor in good health and CMV-seronegative.

The chain is built from TRBV25-1 and TRBJ2-7, with a weak D call TRBD1 (5 bases). Trimming cost V 10 bases and J 2 bases, with 15 bases left between them. CDR3 length: 13 amino acids. Germline V gene data show CDR1 as MGHDK and CDR2 as SYGVNS. CDR3 bases: TGTGCCACCAGCAAGGGGCCTACCTACGAGCAGTACTTC. It specifies CATSKGPTYEQYF.

As concerns this clone: One junction end disagrees with the germline gene, perhaps due to a read error. This rearrangement joins TRBV18 to TRBJ2-3; 9 bases map to TRBD2. The CDR3 runs 16 residues. CDR1 and CDR2 (germline): KGHSH, LQKENI. The CDR3, as DNA: TGTGCCAGCGCACCGCGGATAGCGGGGGGCACAGATACGCAGTATTTT. As protein: CASAPRIAGGTDTQYF.

V usage is TRBV7-2 and J usage is TRBJ2-7; 8 bases line up with TRBD1. The length of the CDR3 is 14 residues. The V and J ends lost 4 bases and 4 bases, in that order; junction bases with no gene match: 6. CDR1 and CDR2 from the germline V gene are SGHTA and FQGNSA. CDR3 sequence: CASSYGTGDYEQYF. DNA for the CDR3: TGTGCCAGCAGCTACGGGACAGGCGATTACGAGCAGTACTTC.

The rearrangement uses TRBV6-5 and TRBJ2-7; D may be TRBD2 (6 bases). This CDR3 is built from 14 residues. Trimming took 7 bases from V and 0 from J, leaving 13 bases between them. Germline V gene lookup returns CDR1 MNHEY and CDR2 SVGAGI. As DNA, the CDR3 is TGTGCCAGCACCCGGGACTCCAACTCCTACGAGCAGTACTTC. This encodes CASTRDSNSYEQYF.

The chain links TRBV30 to TRBJ2-5; a weak D match, TRBD1 (5 bases). V dropped 4 bases and J dropped 3 bases, with 9 bases sitting between them. The germline gives CDR1 GTSNPN, CDR2 SVGIG (reference sequence). The CDR3 is made up of 12 amino acids. The CDR3 reads CAWKTEKETQYF. DNA for the CDR3: TGTGCCTGGAAGACAGAGAAAGAGACCCAGTACTTC.

The V and J genes are TRBV30 and TRBJ1-1; D is unclear. Trimming removed 4 bases from V and 1 base from J, with 10 bases in between. Germline assignment: CDR1 GTSNPN and CDR2 SVGIG (reference sequence). CDR3 length: 13 residues. This CDR3 is CAWTGMRNTEAFF. In nucleotides, the CDR3 is TGTGCCTGGACGGGGATGCGGAACACTGAAGCTTTCTTT.

The rearrangement uses TRBV28 and TRBJ1-5; 8 bases fit TRBD1. Germline CDR1 reads MDHEN; CDR2 reads SYDVKM. The ends lost 2 bases at V and 6 bases at J; junction bases unmatched: 9. The CDR3 runs 16 residues. CDR3 sequence: CASSLPQGAAGQPQHF. The CDR3 nucleotides read TGTGCCAGCAGTTTACCTCAGGGGGCCGCAGGTCAGCCCCAGCATTTT.

The chain combines TRBV5-1 with TRBJ1-2, with 8 nucleotides matching TRBD1. The ends lost 4 bases at V and 6 bases at J; junction bases unmatched: 11. The CDR3 sequence is 15 residues long. Germline loops: CDR1 SGHRS, CDR2 YFSETQ. The CDR3: CASSSSDRGRHGYTF. DNA for the CDR3: TGCGCCAGCAGCAGCTCTGACAGGGGTCGTCATGGCTACACCTTC.

V usage is TRBV10-3 and J usage is TRBJ1-3, with 7 bases fitting TRBD1. Trimming took 6 bases from V and 0 from J; bases not matched to a gene: 5. CDR1 and CDR2 (germline): ENHRY, SYGVKD. The CDR3 has 15 residues. The CDR3 here is CAIRRDRSSGNTIYF. CDR3 bases: TGTGCCATCAGACGGGACAGAAGCTCTGGAAACACCATATATTTT.

The chain joins TRBV30 to TRBJ2-7, with a weak D call TRBD1 (5 bases). Looked up from germline, CDR1 is GTSNPN and CDR2 is SVGIG (reference sequence). Deletions cut 6 bases from V and 2 bases from J, with 17 bases between. CDR3 size: 14 residues. As DNA, the CDR3 is TGTGCCTGCCTCCAGGGTACCAGCGCCTACGAGCAGTACTTC. Translated, it gives CACLQGTSAYEQYF.

The chain links TRBV6-6 to TRBJ1-1, with D possibly matching TRBD1 (5 bases). In germline, CDR1 is MNHNY, CDR2 SVGAGI (reference sequence). CDR3 length: 14 amino acids. Trimming left V 0 bases short and J 0 bases short, with 5 bases between. The chain's CDR3 is CASSYSQVNTEAFF. The CDR3 nucleotides are TGTGCCAGCAGTTACTCACAGGTGAACACTGAAGCTTTCTTT.

The rearrangement links TRBV6-5 to TRBJ1-2; possibly TRBD1 for D (5 bases). The CDR3 length is 13 residues. Germline assignment: CDR1 MNHEY and CDR2 SVGAGI. With 2 bases removed from V and 8 bases from J, the gap between germline ends came to 12 bases. The CDR3 spells CASSYSGAIGYTF. The CDR3 DNA is TGTGCCAGCAGTTACAGCGGGGCAATAGGCTACACCTTC.

The chain links TRBV5-1 to TRBJ2-7; TRBD2 matches 8 bases. The ends lost 3 bases at V and 2 bases at J; junction bases unmatched: 16. CDR3 length: 18 amino acids. Germline lookup yields CDR1 SGHRS and CDR2 YFSETQ. The CDR3 DNA is TGCGCCAGCAGCTCGGTGGCGGGTAGCGGGGATTTAGCCTACGAGCAGTACTTC. It codes for CASSSVAGSGDLAYEQYF.

This rearrangement joins TRBV28 to TRBJ2-7, with a weak D call TRBD2 (5 bases). The CDR3 consists of 14 residues. Germline CDR1 and CDR2: MDHEN and SYDVKM. The V and J ends lost 3 bases and 4 bases respectively, with 13 bases between them. In nucleotides, the CDR3 is TGTGCCAGCAGTTTGTCGCGGGTCACATACGAGCAGTACTTC. This gives the protein CASSLSRVTYEQYF.

The chain recombines TRBV4-3 with TRBJ1-5, with 11 bases identical to TRBD1. CDR3 length equals 19 residues. Trimming took 0 bases from V and 4 from J; bases not matched to a gene: 11. The germline V gene encodes CDR1 LGHNA and CDR2 YSLEER. The CDR3 loop reads CASSQDASGTGGTNQPQHF. CDR3 in DNA: TGCGCCAGCAGCCAAGACGCCAGCGGGACAGGGGGGACGAATCAGCCCCAGCATTTT.

This sequence joins TRBV30 and TRBJ2-5, with D maybe TRBD2 (5 bases). The V gene lost 1 base and the J gene lost 5 bases, with 8 bases spanning the gap. The CDR3 loop spans 12 amino acids. Germline V CDR1 and CDR2: GTSNPN, SVGIG (reference sequence). DNA of the CDR3: TGTGCCTGGAGTGGGACGGGGGAGACCCAGTACTTC. Amino acid sequence: CAWSGTGETQYF.

V and J are TRBV4-3 and TRBJ1-3, with D tentatively TRBD1 (5 bases). CDR1 and CDR2 from the germline V gene are LGHNA and YSLEER. The CDR3 extends over 17 amino acids. V dropped 0 bases and J dropped 2 bases, with 14 bases sitting between them. The CDR3: CASSQDGKGAAGNTIYF. For the CDR3, the DNA is TGCGCCAGCAGCCAAGATGGAAAAGGGGCCGCTGGAAACACCATATATTTT.

The chain joins TRBV19 to TRBJ2-7; maybe TRBD1 (6 bases). The germline V and J ends were trimmed by 6 bases and 2 bases, with 14 bases remaining between them. The CDR3 sequence is 14 residues long. Germline loops: CDR1 LNHDA, CDR2 SQIVND (reference sequence). CDR3 coding DNA: TGTGCCAGTAGCAACGCCTGGACAGCCTACGAGCAGTACTTC. It specifies CASSNAWTAYEQYF.

A remark on this clone: At one end the junction does not follow the germline gene, possibly because of a read error. This chain uses TRBV7-8 with TRBJ2-7; 7 bases are a match to TRBD1. The CDR3 consists of 17 residues. Germline lookup yields CDR1 SGHVS and CDR2 FQNEAQ. CDR3 amino acids: CASSVARSRQGRDEQYF. DNA of the CDR3: TGTGCCAGCAGCGTAGCGCGATCAAGACAGGGAAGGGACGAGCAGTACTTC.

The chain couples TRBV30 to TRBJ1-4; 7 positions match TRBD1. The CDR3 runs 15 residues. V shed 5 bases and J 4 bases; nucleotides not matched to a gene: 10. Germline V lookup: CDR1 GTSNPN, CDR2 SVGIG (reference sequence). The CDR3 sequence is CAWYRTGDLNEKLFF. Written as DNA, the CDR3 is TGTGCCTGGTACAGAACAGGGGACCTTAATGAAAAACTGTTTTTT.

The chain recombines TRBV28 with TRBJ2-3; D gene uncertain. The V end lost 4 bases, the J end lost 6 bases, and 5 bases lay between the germline ends. The CDR3 runs 11 residues. In germline, CDR1 is MDHEN, CDR2 SYDVKM. The CDR3 loop reads CASSSLDTQYF. CDR3 DNA: TGTGCCAGCAGTTCCCTGGATACGCAGTATTTT.